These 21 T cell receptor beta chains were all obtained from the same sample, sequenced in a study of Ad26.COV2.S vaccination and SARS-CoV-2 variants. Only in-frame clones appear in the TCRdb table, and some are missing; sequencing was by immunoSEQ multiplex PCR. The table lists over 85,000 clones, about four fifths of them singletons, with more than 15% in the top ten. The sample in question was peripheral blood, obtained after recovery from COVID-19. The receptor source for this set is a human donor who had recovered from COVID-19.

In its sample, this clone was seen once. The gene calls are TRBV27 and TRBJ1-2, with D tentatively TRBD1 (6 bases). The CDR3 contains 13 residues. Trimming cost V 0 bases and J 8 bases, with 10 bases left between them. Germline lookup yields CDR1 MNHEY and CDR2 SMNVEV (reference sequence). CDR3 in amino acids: CASSLSGGRGYTF. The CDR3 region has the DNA TGTGCCAGCAGTTTATCGGGGGGCCGCGGCTACACCTTC.

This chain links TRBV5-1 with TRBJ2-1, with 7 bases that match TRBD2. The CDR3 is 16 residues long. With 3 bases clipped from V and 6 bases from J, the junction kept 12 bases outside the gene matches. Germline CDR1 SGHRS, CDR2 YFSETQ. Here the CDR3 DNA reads TGCGCCAGCAGCTGGCCCCCGGCGGGAGTAGTCAATGAGCAGTTCTTC. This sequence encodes CASSWPPAGVVNEQFF.

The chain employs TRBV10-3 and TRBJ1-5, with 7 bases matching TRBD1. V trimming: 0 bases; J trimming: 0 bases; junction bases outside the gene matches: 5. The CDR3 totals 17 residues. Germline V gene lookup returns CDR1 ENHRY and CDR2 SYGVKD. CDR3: CAISESVGQSSNQPQHF. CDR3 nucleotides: TGTGCCATCAGTGAGTCGGTGGGACAGAGTAGCAATCAGCCCCAGCATTTT.

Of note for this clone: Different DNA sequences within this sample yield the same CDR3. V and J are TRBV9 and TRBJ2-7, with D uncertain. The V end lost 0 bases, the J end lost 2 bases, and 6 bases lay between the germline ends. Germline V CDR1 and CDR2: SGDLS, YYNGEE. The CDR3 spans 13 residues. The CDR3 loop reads CASSVGLAYEQYF. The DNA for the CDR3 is TGTGCCAGCAGCGTAGGGTTAGCCTACGAGCAGTACTTC.

CDR3 coding DNA: TGTGCCAGTAGTCCCGGACTAGCGGCCAATGAGCAGTTCTTC. Its protein is CASSPGLAANEQFF. The chain employs TRBV19 and TRBJ2-1, with 10 bases that match TRBD2. Trimming cost V 5 bases and J 6 bases; bases outside gene matches: 4. Germline V lookup: CDR1 LNHDA, CDR2 SQIVND (reference sequence). CDR3 size: 14 residues. Supplemented by reference TRBV19 and TRBJ2-1, the full variable domain reads DGGITQSPKYLFRKEGQNVTLSCEQNLNHDAMYWYRQDPGQGLRLIYYSQIVNDFQKGDIAEGYSVSREKKESFPLTVTSAQKNPTAFYLCASSPGLAANEQFFGPGTRLTVL.

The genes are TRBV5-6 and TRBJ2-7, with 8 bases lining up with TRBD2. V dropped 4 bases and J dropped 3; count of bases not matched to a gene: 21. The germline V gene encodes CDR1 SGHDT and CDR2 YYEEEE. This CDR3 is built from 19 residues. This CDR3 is CASSPVASGLLRSNYEQYF. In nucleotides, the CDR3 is TGTGCCAGCAGCCCCGTGGCTAGCGGGCTCCTCCGGTCAAACTACGAGCAGTACTTC.

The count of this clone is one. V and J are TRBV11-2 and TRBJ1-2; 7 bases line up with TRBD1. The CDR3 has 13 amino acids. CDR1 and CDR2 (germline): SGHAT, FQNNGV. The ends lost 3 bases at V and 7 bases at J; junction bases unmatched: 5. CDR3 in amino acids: CASSLTGSGGYTF. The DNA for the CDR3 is TGTGCCAGCAGCTTGACAGGGTCAGGTGGCTACACCTTC. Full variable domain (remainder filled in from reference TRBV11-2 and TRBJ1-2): EAGVAQSPRYKIIEKRQSVAFWCNPISGHATLYWYQQILGQGPKLLIQFQNNGVVDDSQLPKDRFSAERLKGVDSTLKIQPAKLEDSAVYLCASSLTGSGGYTFGSGTRLTVV.

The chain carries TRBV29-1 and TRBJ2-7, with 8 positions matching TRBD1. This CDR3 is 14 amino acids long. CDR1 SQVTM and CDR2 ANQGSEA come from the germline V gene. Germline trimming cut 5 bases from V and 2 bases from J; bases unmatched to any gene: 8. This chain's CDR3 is CSVCRQGRPYEQYF. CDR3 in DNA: TGCAGCGTTTGCAGACAGGGGCGACCCTACGAGCAGTACTTC.

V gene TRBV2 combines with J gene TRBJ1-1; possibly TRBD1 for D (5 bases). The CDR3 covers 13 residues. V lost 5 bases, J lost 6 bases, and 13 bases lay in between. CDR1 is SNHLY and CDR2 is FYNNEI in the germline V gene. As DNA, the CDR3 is TGTGCCAGCAGTCCTGACAGAGCCGCTGAAGCTTTCTTT. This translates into CASSPDRAAEAFF. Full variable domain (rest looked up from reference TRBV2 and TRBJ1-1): EPEVTQTPSHQVTQMGQEVILRCVPISNHLYFYWYRQILGQKVEFLVSFYNNEISEKSEIFDDQFSVERPDGSNFTLKIRSTKLEDSAMYFCASSPDRAAEAFFGQGTRLTVV.

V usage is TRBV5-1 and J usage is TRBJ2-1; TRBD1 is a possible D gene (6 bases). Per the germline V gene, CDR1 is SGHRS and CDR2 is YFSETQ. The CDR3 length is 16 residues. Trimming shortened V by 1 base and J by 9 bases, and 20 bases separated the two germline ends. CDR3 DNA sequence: TGCGCCAGCAGCTTGAGGTTACCAGGGGAATTTGGTGAGCAGTTCTTC. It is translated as CASSLRLPGEFGEQFF. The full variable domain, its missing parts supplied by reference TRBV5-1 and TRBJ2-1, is KAGVTQTPRYLIKTRGQQVTLSCSPISGHRSVSWYQQTPGQGLQFLFEYFSETQRNKGNFPGRFSGRQFSNSRSEMNVSTLELGDSALYLCASSLRLPGEFGEQFFGPGTRLTVL.

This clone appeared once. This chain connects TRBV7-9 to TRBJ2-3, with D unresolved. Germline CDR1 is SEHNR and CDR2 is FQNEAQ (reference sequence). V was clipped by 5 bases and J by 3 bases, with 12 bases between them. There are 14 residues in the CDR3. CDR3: CASSQTRTTDTQYF. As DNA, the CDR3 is TGTGCCAGCAGCCAGACTCGAACAACAGATACGCAGTATTTT.

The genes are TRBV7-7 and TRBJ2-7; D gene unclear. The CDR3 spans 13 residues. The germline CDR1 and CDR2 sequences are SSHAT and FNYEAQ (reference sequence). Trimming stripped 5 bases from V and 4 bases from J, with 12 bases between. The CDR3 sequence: CASSHIDGYEQYF. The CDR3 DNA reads TGTGCCAGCAGCCACATCGACGGTTACGAGCAGTACTTC.

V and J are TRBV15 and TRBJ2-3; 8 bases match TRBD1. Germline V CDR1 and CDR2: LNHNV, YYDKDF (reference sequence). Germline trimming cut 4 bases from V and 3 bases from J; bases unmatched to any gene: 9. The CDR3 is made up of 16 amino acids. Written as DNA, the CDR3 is TGTGCCACCAGCACAAGTCGGACAGGGAGGACAGATACGCAGTATTTT. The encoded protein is CATSTSRTGRTDTQYF.

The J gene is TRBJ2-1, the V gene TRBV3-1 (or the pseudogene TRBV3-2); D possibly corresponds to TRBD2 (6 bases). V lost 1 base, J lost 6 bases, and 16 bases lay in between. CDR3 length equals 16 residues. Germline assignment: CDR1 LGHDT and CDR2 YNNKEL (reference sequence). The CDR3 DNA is TGTGCCAGCAGCCAAGTCCTGGCTAGCGTAAGCAATGAGCAGTTCTTC. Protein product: CASSQVLASVSNEQFF.

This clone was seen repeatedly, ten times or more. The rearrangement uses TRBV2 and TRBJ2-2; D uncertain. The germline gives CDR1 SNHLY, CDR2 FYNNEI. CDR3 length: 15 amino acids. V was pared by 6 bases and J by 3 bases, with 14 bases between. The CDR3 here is CASSEDPMDTGELFF. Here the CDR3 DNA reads TGTGCCAGCAGCGAGGACCCGATGGACACCGGGGAGCTGTTTTTT.

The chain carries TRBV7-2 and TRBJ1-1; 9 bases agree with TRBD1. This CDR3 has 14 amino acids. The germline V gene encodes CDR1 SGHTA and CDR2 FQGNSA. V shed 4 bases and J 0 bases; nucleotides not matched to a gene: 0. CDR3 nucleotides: TGTGCCAGCAGCTGGGACAGGGTGAACACTGAAGCTTTCTTT. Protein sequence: CASSWDRVNTEAFF.

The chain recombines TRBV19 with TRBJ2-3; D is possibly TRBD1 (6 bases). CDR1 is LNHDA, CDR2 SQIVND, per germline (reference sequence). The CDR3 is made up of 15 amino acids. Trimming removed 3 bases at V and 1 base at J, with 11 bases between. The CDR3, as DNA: TGTGCCAGTAGTATCGGCGCAGGGGGCACAGATACGCAGTATTTT. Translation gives CASSIGAGGTDTQYF.

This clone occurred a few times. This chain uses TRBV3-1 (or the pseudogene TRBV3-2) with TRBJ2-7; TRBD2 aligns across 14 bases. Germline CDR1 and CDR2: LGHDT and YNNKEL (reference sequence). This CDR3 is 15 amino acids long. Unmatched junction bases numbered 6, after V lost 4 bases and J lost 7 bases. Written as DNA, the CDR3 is TGTGCCAGCAGCCTCGGGACTAGCGGGAGTGTGGAGCAGTACTTC. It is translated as CASSLGTSGSVEQYF.

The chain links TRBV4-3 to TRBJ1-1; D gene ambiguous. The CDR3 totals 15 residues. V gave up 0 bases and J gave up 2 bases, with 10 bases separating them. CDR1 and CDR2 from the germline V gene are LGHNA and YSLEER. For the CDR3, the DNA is TGCGCCAGCAGCCAAGACGGAGACGGAAACACTGAAGCTTTCTTT. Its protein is CASSQDGDGNTEAFF.

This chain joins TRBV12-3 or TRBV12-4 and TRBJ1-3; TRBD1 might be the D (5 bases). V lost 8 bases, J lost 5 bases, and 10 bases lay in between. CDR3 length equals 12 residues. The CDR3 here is CASGRDRNTIYF. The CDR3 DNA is TGTGCCAGCGGCAGGGATAGAAACACCATATATTTT.

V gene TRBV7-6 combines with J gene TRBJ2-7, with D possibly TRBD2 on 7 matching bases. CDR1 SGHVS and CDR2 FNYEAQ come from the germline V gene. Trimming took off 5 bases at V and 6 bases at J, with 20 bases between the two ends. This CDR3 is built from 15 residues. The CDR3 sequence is CASSPRRGGAGEQYF. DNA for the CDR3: TGTGCCAGCAGCCCCCGTAGGGGGGGGGCCGGCGAGCAGTACTTC.